Below are 31 T cell receptor beta chains sequenced from a single sample in a study of cytomegalovirus exposure and HLA in healthy donors. The primer mix had 60 Vbeta and 13 Jbeta primers. Using immunoSEQ multiplex PCR, the repertoire was profiled, and TCRdb retains in-frame clones only, with some absent. Of a few hundred thousand clones in the sample, 60% to 80% were seen once. Sequencing was performed on PBMCs. All receptors come from a woman in her thirties in good health and CMV-seronegative.

This chain links TRBV4-1 with TRBJ2-5, with D possibly being TRBD2 (6 bases). The J call is doubtful: the DNA matches TRBJ2-7 better. Germline V lookup: CDR1 MGHRA, CDR2 YSYEKL. The CDR3 has 14 residues. CDR3 protein: CASSPGGNAYEQYF. The CDR3, as DNA: TGCGCCAGCAGCCCCGGAGGGAATGCCTACGAGCAGTACTTC.

This clone was counted a single time. This chain connects TRBV6-6 to TRBJ1-1, with D possibly TRBD1 on 5 matching bases. CDR1 and CDR2 (germline): MNHNY, SVGAGI (reference sequence). The CDR3 is 14 amino acids. V shed 7 bases and J shed 4 bases, with 16 bases lying between them. The CDR3 region is CASNYPGVGTEAFF. The CDR3 DNA follows: TGTGCCAGCAATTATCCGGGGGTGGGCACTGAAGCTTTCTTT.

The chain links TRBV5-1 to TRBJ2-2; perhaps TRBD1 as D (5 bases). The CDR3 covers 15 residues. CDR1 and CDR2 from the germline V gene are SGHRS and YFSETQ. Trimming removed 5 bases at V and 0 bases at J, with 11 bases between. CDR3 sequence reads: CASRIGVANTGELFF. In DNA form, the CDR3 reads TGCGCCAGCAGAATAGGGGTAGCGAACACCGGGGAGCTGTTTTTT.

This rearrangement joins TRBV10-1 to TRBJ2-5; D may be TRBD1 (5 bases). Germline lookup yields CDR1 WNHNN and CDR2 SYGVQD (reference sequence). Trimming removed 2 bases from V and 3 bases from J, with 16 bases in between. The CDR3 runs 16 residues. CDR3: CASSESSGLREETQYF. In DNA, the CDR3 is TGCGCCAGCAGTGAGAGTTCAGGGTTAAGGGAAGAGACCCAGTACTTC.

The genes are TRBV4-1 and TRBJ2-7, with D possibly being TRBD1 (5 bases). Germline-derived CDR1 and CDR2 are MGHRA and YSYEKL. Trimming stripped 0 bases from V and 6 bases from J, with 15 bases between. The CDR3 covers 15 residues. The CDR3 protein is CASSQDRVDGREQYF. CDR3 DNA sequence: TGCGCCAGCAGCCAAGACAGGGTAGACGGGCGCGAGCAGTACTTC.

CDR3 region: CASSKTSGGAETQYF. The CDR3 region has the DNA TGTGCCAGTAGTAAGACTAGCGGGGGGGCGGAGACCCAGTACTTC. The chain employs TRBV19 and TRBJ2-5; TRBD2 agrees at 14 bases. Germline V gene lookup returns CDR1 LNHDA and CDR2 SQIVND (reference sequence). J was trimmed by 5 bases and V by 4 bases; bases with no gene match: 3. The CDR3 contains 15 residues.

CDR3 sequence reads: CASSRGESTEAFF. As DNA, the CDR3 is TGTGCCAGCTCACGGGGGGAGAGCACTGAAGCTTTCTTT. The chain recombines TRBV18 with TRBJ1-1, with D maybe TRBD1 (5 bases). Trimming left V 4 bases short and J 4 bases short, with 10 bases between. CDR3 length: 13 amino acids. Germline values: CDR1 KGHSH, CDR2 LQKENI. The entire variable domain, with the rest obtained from reference TRBV18 and TRBJ1-1, is as follows: NAGVMQNPRHLVRRRGQEARLRCSPMKGHSHVYWYRQLPEEGLKFMVYLQKENIIDESGMPKERFSAEFPKEGPSILRIQQVVRGDSAAYFCASSRGESTEAFFGQGTRLTVV.

This sequence joins TRBV6-1 and TRBJ2-5, with TRBD1 as a possible D gene (5 bases). The tail of the sequence fits TRBJ2-7 better, so the J call may be wrong. Germline V gene lookup returns CDR1 MNHNS and CDR2 SASEGT. This CDR3 has 15 residues. In DNA, the CDR3 is TGTGCCAGCAGTCCTCCACAGGCAAGCTCCTACGAGCAGTACTTC. It translates to CASSPPQASSYEQYF.

The J gene is TRBJ2-7, the V gene TRBV7-2, with unresolved D. CDR3 length: 14 residues. Trimming removed 1 base at V and 4 bases at J, with 11 bases between. The germline gives CDR1 SGHTA, CDR2 FQGNSA. The CDR3: CASSLVPETYEQYF. The DNA for the CDR3 is TGTGCCAGCAGCTTAGTGCCAGAGACTTACGAGCAGTACTTC. Drawing the rest from reference TRBV7-2 and TRBJ2-7, the complete variable domain is GAGVSQSPSNKVTEKGKDVELRCDPISGHTALYWYRQSLGQGLEFLIYFQGNSAPDKSGLPSDRFSAERTGGSVSTLTIQRTQQEDSAVYLCASSLVPETYEQYFGPGTRLTVT.

This rearrangement joins TRBV18 to TRBJ1-3, with D hard to call. V lost 2 bases to trimming and J lost 4 bases, with 6 bases between them. Germline V lookup: CDR1 KGHSH, CDR2 LQKENI. This CDR3 region has 13 residues. The CDR3 nucleotides read TGTGCCAGCTCACCATCGGGGGGAAACACCATATATTTT. It yields the protein CASSPSGGNTIYF. Filled out from reference TRBV18 and TRBJ1-3, the complete variable domain reads NAGVMQNPRHLVRRRGQEARLRCSPMKGHSHVYWYRQLPEEGLKFMVYLQKENIIDESGMPKERFSAEFPKEGPSILRIQQVVRGDSAAYFCASSPSGGNTIYFGEGSWLTVV.

The chain combines TRBV14 with TRBJ2-1; D unresolved. Deletions cut 0 bases from V and 6 bases from J, with 6 bases between. Germline-derived CDR1 and CDR2 are SGHDN and FVKESK. The CDR3 covers 13 residues. The CDR3 DNA follows: TGTGCCAGCAGCCAAGAACTTCTCAATGAGCAGTTCTTC. Its translation: CASSQELLNEQFF.

This rearrangement joins TRBV27 to TRBJ1-5; D uncertain. The CDR3 spans 15 residues. Germline CDR1 is MNHEY and CDR2 is SMNVEV (reference sequence). Trimming cost V 6 bases and J 3 bases, with 15 bases left between them. As DNA, the CDR3 is TGTGCCAGCAGAACCACAGAGAATGACAATCAGCCCCAGCATTTT. This translates into CASRTTENDNQPQHF.

The genes are TRBV4-1 and TRBJ2-5; 11 bases map to TRBD2. The ends lost 0 bases at V and 2 bases at J; junction bases unmatched: 5. Germline CDR1 and CDR2: MGHRA and YSYEKL. This CDR3 spans 17 amino acids. CDR3 nucleotides: TGCGCCAGCAGCCAAGAACTAGCGGGAGCGTGGCAAGAGACCCAGTACTTC. It yields the protein CASSQELAGAWQETQYF.

The chain is built from TRBV27 and TRBJ2-5, with 7 bases fitting TRBD1. V was pared by 2 bases and J by 5 bases, with 11 bases of the junction left unmatched. This CDR3 is built from 16 residues. Germline CDR1 reads MNHEY; CDR2 reads SMNVEV (reference sequence). CDR3 bases: TGTGCCAGCAGTTTAACCGGGACAGCTTATTTGGAGACCCAGTACTTC. Amino acid sequence: CASSLTGTAYLETQYF.

This chain joins TRBV2 and TRBJ2-3, with 9 bases that match TRBD2. The J segment lost 6 bases and the V segment lost 0 bases, leaving 4 bases of the junction unmatched. The CDR3 contains 15 residues. The germline CDR1 and CDR2 sequences are SNHLY and FYNNEI. The CDR3 bases are TGTGCCAGCAGTGAAGCGGGACTAGCTAAGGATACGCAGTATTTT. Translated, it gives CASSEAGLAKDTQYF. Full variable domain (missing parts from reference TRBV2 and TRBJ2-3): EPEVTQTPSHQVTQMGQEVILRCVPISNHLYFYWYRQILGQKVEFLVSFYNNEISEKSEIFDDQFSVERPDGSNFTLKIRSTKLEDSAMYFCASSEAGLAKDTQYFGPGTRLTVL.

The chain is built from TRBV4-3 and TRBJ2-7; D may be TRBD2 (6 bases). The germline gives CDR1 LGHNA, CDR2 YSLEER. Trimming stripped 4 bases from V and 5 bases from J, with 18 bases between. The CDR3 is made up of 15 amino acids. This CDR3 is CASSLPRRGFDEQYF. The CDR3 DNA reads as TGCGCCAGCAGCCTCCCACGGCGGGGTTTCGACGAGCAGTACTTC.

CDR3 residues: CSAPRQLEAFF. CDR3 nucleotides: TGCAGTGCCCCCCGACAGCTCGAAGCTTTCTTT. V gene TRBV20-1 combines with J gene TRBJ1-1; tentative D call: TRBD1 (5 bases). Germline CDR1 is DFQATT and CDR2 is SNEGSKA (reference sequence). The germline V and J ends were trimmed by 6 bases and 8 bases, with 13 bases remaining between them. The CDR3 is 11 residues long.

This clone showed up just once. The rearrangement joins TRBV5-4 to TRBJ1-2; tentative D call: TRBD1 (6 bases). Trimming stripped 0 bases from V and 10 bases from J, with 22 bases between. This CDR3 has 16 amino acids. The germline V gene encodes CDR1 SGHNT and CDR2 YYREEE (reference sequence). The CDR3 DNA follows: TGTGCCAGCAGCTTGGTCGTTCCAGTGGCAGGGGCGGACTACACCTTC. It yields the protein CASSLVVPVAGADYTF.

The chain is built from TRBV15 and TRBJ2-1; 13 bases fit TRBD2. The CDR3 contains 16 residues. The germline V gene has CDR1 LNHNV and CDR2 YYDKDF (reference sequence). V lost 2 bases, J lost 12 bases, and 10 bases stayed unmatched. In nucleotides, the CDR3 is TGTGCCACCAGCAGACTCGGGACTAGCGGGACACGATTGCAGTTCTTC. This sequence encodes CATSRLGTSGTRLQFF. Full variable domain (rest looked up from reference TRBV15 and TRBJ2-1): DAMVIQNPRYQVTQFGKPVTLSCSQTLNHNVMYWYQQKSSQAPKLLFHYYDKDFNNEADTPDNFQSRRPNTSFCFLDIRSPGLGDTAMYLCATSRLGTSGTRLQFFGPGTRLTVL.

J is TRBJ1-6 and V is TRBV30, with TRBD1 matching over 9 bases. The CDR3 contains 14 residues. V gave up 2 bases and J gave up 9 bases; unmatched junction bases: 5. From germline, CDR1 is GTSNPN and CDR2 SVGIG (reference sequence). This CDR3 reads CAWSSGQGSSPLHF. CDR3 nucleotide sequence: TGTGCCTGGAGTAGTGGACAGGGGAGTTCACCCCTCCACTTT.

The chain recombines TRBV7-3 with TRBJ2-2, with 7 bases matching TRBD1. There are 13 residues in the CDR3. Germline assignment: CDR1 SGHTA and CDR2 FQGTGA. V was clipped by 7 bases and J by 5 bases; unmatched bases: 4. The CDR3 DNA reads TGTGCCAGCACCGACAGGGTTACCGGGGAGCTGTTTTTT. Encoded protein: CASTDRVTGELFF.

The chain uses TRBV27 and TRBJ2-7; TRBD1 is a possible D gene (5 bases). V was clipped by 6 bases and J by 6 bases, with 15 bases between them. The length of the CDR3 is 13 residues. CDR1 and CDR2 (germline): MNHEY, SMNVEV (reference sequence). DNA of the CDR3: TGTGCCAGCAGCGAAACTTCAGGGCGCGAGCAGTACTTC. Its translation: CASSETSGREQYF.

V is TRBV19 and J is TRBJ2-1; D gene ambiguous. Between the trimmed V and J ends, which lost 4 bases and 0 bases, there was a span of 10 bases. From germline, CDR1 is LNHDA and CDR2 SQIVND (reference sequence). The CDR3 totals 15 residues. This CDR3 reads CASSKEQLSYNEQFF. CDR3 sequence (DNA): TGTGCCAGTAGTAAGGAGCAGCTCTCCTACAATGAGCAGTTCTTC.

The chain carries TRBV5-1 and TRBJ2-2; a weak D match, TRBD1 (6 bases). V shed 6 bases and J shed 5 bases, with 8 bases lying between them. The CDR3 sequence is 12 residues long. Germline V CDR1 and CDR2: SGHRS, YFSETQ. CDR3 loop: CASKGDTGELFF. The CDR3 DNA reads TGCGCCAGCAAGGGGGATACCGGGGAGCTGTTTTTT.

The gene calls are TRBV18 and TRBJ1-5; tentatively, D is TRBD1 (6 bases). There are 15 residues in the CDR3. Germline V gene lookup returns CDR1 KGHSH and CDR2 LQKENI. V shed 3 bases and J shed 6 bases, with 15 bases lying between them. Written as DNA, the CDR3 is TGTGCCAGCTCACCTTACAGGGAGCCGCCTCAGCCCCAGCATTTT. Its translation is CASSPYREPPQPQHF.

This chain connects TRBV6-1 to TRBJ1-2; D is unclear. Germline loops: CDR1 MNHNS, CDR2 SASEGT. The length of the CDR3 is 14 residues. V lost 5 bases, J lost 4 bases, and 14 bases lay in between. The CDR3 nucleotides read TGTGCCAGCAGTAACAAGGAGGCAATCTATGGCTACACCTTC. The encoded protein is CASSNKEAIYGYTF.

This clone was picked up one time. The chain is built from TRBV6-1 and TRBJ2-7; D gene uncertain. The CDR3 totals 11 residues. V lost 5 bases and J lost 4, with 6 bases in between. The germline V gene has CDR1 MNHNS and CDR2 SASEGT. The CDR3 DNA is TGTGCCAGCAGTTACGAGTACGAGCAGTACTTC. Its translation is CASSYEYEQYF.

The rearrangement links TRBV13 to TRBJ2-2; D is undetermined. The CDR3 contains 14 residues. Germline assignment: CDR1 PRHDT and CDR2 FYEKMQ (reference sequence). V was trimmed by 4 bases and J by 4 bases, leaving 10 bases between them. In DNA, the CDR3 is TGTGCCAGCAGCTACCACGACTCCACCGGGGAGCTGTTTTTT. Encoded protein: CASSYHDSTGELFF.

This chain connects TRBV6-5 to TRBJ1-3; D unresolved. V shed 5 bases and J shed 2 bases, with 10 bases lying between them. Germline V gives CDR1 MNHEY, CDR2 SVGAGI. The CDR3 totals 14 residues. The CDR3 DNA follows: TGTGCCAGCAGTCCGGCAGAGGCTGGAAACACCATATATTTT. This sequence encodes CASSPAEAGNTIYF.

The rearrangement uses TRBV5-1 and TRBJ2-7, with 9 nucleotides matching TRBD2. Germline CDR1 reads SGHRS; CDR2 reads YFSETQ. The CDR3 is 14 amino acids. The V gene end was trimmed by 5 bases and the J gene end by 4 bases; junction bases not matched to a gene: 7. CDR3 coding DNA: TGCGCCAGCAGGGCGCGGGAGGGCCTTTACGAGCAGTACTTC. It codes for CASRAREGLYEQYF.

The rearrangement uses TRBV2 and TRBJ2-1, with TRBD2 as a possible D gene (6 bases). The CDR3 runs to 16 residues. V shed 6 bases and J shed 9 bases, with 24 bases lying between them. Germline-derived CDR1 and CDR2 are SNHLY and FYNNEI. This CDR3 reads CASSRGPGAHDGEQFF. CDR3 coding DNA: TGTGCCAGCAGCAGAGGACCGGGAGCCCATGACGGTGAGCAGTTCTTC.